The next 22 T cell receptor beta chains were all read from a single sample in a study of shared clonotypes between healthy human individuals. Naive CD8 cells, CD45RO-negative and positively selected for CCR7, excluded terminally differentiated effector memory CD45RA+ cells. The table came from immunoSEQ multiplex PCR; TCRdb's copy has only in-frame clones and leaves some out. The sample carries millions of clones, about 92% recorded once. Sequencing was done on a sample of naive CD8+ T cells from PBMCs. The receptors come from a man aged 18-30 years in good health. Some clones in this sample may be carry-over from other donors' samples.

CDR3 in amino acids: CASRGKSSYEQYF. The CDR3, as DNA: TGTGCCAGTAGAGGAAAATCCTCCTACGAGCAGTACTTC. The chain joins TRBV5-6 to TRBJ2-7, with no clear D. Germline CDR1 is SGHDT and CDR2 is YYEEEE. This CDR3 has 13 residues. V lost 8 bases to trimming and J lost 0 bases, with 12 bases between them.

The chain employs TRBV27 and TRBJ2-7; tentative D call: TRBD2 (5 bases). This CDR3 is 16 amino acids long. The V end was cut by 3 bases, the J end by 3 bases, with 18 bases between. Germline loops: CDR1 MNHEY, CDR2 SMNVEV (reference sequence). DNA of the CDR3: TGTGCCAGCAGTTTTAGCGTAGGGCAGACCTACTACGAGCAGTACTTC. Protein product: CASSFSVGQTYYEQYF.

V is TRBV5-4 and J is TRBJ1-4; possibly TRBD1 for D (5 bases). Germline V gives CDR1 SGHNT, CDR2 YYREEE (reference sequence). V was cut by 0 bases and J by 13 bases, with 10 bases left in between. The CDR3 loop spans 12 amino acids. In DNA, the CDR3 is TGTGCCAGCAGCTTGGCGGGGGGTAGACTGTTTTTT. Encoded protein: CASSLAGGRLFF.

The chain combines TRBV7-8 with TRBJ1-3, with 7 bases aligning to TRBD1. Germline V gives CDR1 SGHVS, CDR2 FQNEAQ. The ends lost 5 bases at V and 2 bases at J; junction bases unmatched: 3. This CDR3 region has 14 residues. CDR3 coding DNA: TGTGCCAGCAGCCACAGGGGTACTGGAAACACCATATATTTT. Its protein is CASSHRGTGNTIYF.

The CDR3, as DNA: TGTGCCAGCAGCTCAATAGACTACCCAGGCGGCACAGATACGCAGTATTTT. This sequence encodes CASSSIDYPGGTDTQYF. J is TRBJ2-3 and V is TRBV7-6; maybe TRBD2 (5 bases). This CDR3 region has 17 residues. V gave up 4 bases and J gave up 1 base, with 18 bases separating them. Germline-derived CDR1 and CDR2 are SGHVS and FNYEAQ.

This chain uses TRBV7-9 with TRBJ1-2, with 9 nucleotides matching TRBD1. Germline lookup yields CDR1 SEHNR and CDR2 FQNEAQ (reference sequence). The CDR3 loop spans 14 amino acids. J lost 5 bases, V lost 8 bases, and 9 bases had no gene match. CDR3 protein: CASGTTGGGYGYTF. The CDR3 nucleotides read TGTGCCAGCGGAACTACAGGGGGCGGATATGGCTACACCTTC.

With regard to this clone: The same CDR3 can be traced to other DNA sequences in this sample. The gene calls are TRBV25-1 and TRBJ1-5; D is uncertain. This CDR3 contains 12 residues. In germline, CDR1 is MGHDK, CDR2 SYGVNS. With 7 bases removed from V and 4 bases from J, the gap between germline ends came to 8 bases. CDR3 protein: CASTVGNQPQHF. CDR3 bases: TGTGCCAGCACCGTGGGGAATCAGCCCCAGCATTTT.

This rearrangement joins TRBV7-8 to TRBJ2-7, with 13 bases aligning to TRBD2. Matching the DNA end better, TRBJ2-5 makes the J call doubtful. CDR1 SGHVS and CDR2 FQNEAQ come from the germline V gene. The CDR3 has 16 residues. CDR3 region: CASSFSTSGRKETQYF. The CDR3, as DNA: TGTGCCAGCAGCTTTTCGACTAGCGGGAGGAAAGAGACCCAGTACTTC.

The chain links TRBV25-1 to TRBJ1-4; 9 nucleotides agree with TRBD1. V dropped 6 bases and J dropped 8; count of bases not matched to a gene: 13. The CDR3 runs to 16 residues. Germline V gene data show CDR1 as MGHDK and CDR2 as SYGVNS. CDR3 region: CASRPPLRDRDEKLFF. DNA for the CDR3: TGTGCCAGCAGGCCTCCACTCCGGGACAGGGACGAAAAACTGTTTTTT.

This chain joins TRBV28 and TRBJ2-7, with no clear D. V shed 6 bases and J shed 1 base, with 10 bases lying between them. Germline V gives CDR1 MDHEN, CDR2 SYDVKM. The CDR3 is made up of 13 amino acids. CDR3 bases: TGTGCCAGCAGCCCCCACGAGTCCTACGAGCAGTACTTC. Translation: CASSPHESYEQYF.

J is TRBJ2-1 and V is TRBV5-8; TRBD1 agrees at 8 bases. The CDR3 sequence is 12 residues long. Germline V gene lookup returns CDR1 SGHTS and CDR2 YDEGEE. Trimming took 7 bases from V and 4 from J; bases not matched to a gene: 1. The CDR3 sequence is CASGTGYNEQFF. CDR3 bases: TGTGCCAGCGGGACAGGATACAATGAGCAGTTCTTC.

The chain couples TRBV5-1 to TRBJ1-1, with D possibly being TRBD1 (6 bases). Germline V lookup: CDR1 SGHRS, CDR2 YFSETQ. The CDR3 is made up of 18 amino acids. The ends were cut back, 4 bases at V and 1 base at J, with 23 bases in the middle. DNA of the CDR3: TGCGCCAGCAGCGCCCTGCCCCAGGGGTCGGCTGCGAACACTGAAGCTTTCTTT. This sequence encodes CASSALPQGSAANTEAFF.

The chain carries TRBV7-8 and TRBJ2-2; TRBD2 matches at 8 bases. Germline CDR1 SGHVS, CDR2 FQNEAQ. This CDR3 is built from 14 residues. V lost 7 bases and J lost 3; bases outside the gene matches: 4. CDR3 DNA: TGTGCCAGCACCGAGCGGGAGTACACCGGGGAGCTGTTTTTT. Translation: CASTEREYTGELFF.

This sequence joins TRBV27 and TRBJ2-1, with D possibly TRBD1 on 5 matching bases. With 7 bases removed from V and 3 bases from J, the gap between germline ends came to 16 bases. Germline V gives CDR1 MNHEY, CDR2 SMNVEV (reference sequence). The CDR3 has 15 residues. DNA of the CDR3: TGTGCCAGCACTCAGGTTGGGGCACGCTACAATGAGCAGTTCTTC. Protein product: CASTQVGARYNEQFF.

The chain uses TRBV9 and TRBJ2-7; D might be TRBD2 (5 bases). The CDR3 contains 16 residues. Germline V lookup: CDR1 SGDLS, CDR2 YYNGEE. V was trimmed by 4 bases and J by 5 bases, leaving 22 bases between them. The CDR3 nucleotides read TGTGCCAGCAGCTTCGGGGAAGCTTGGGCTGCCAACGAGCAGTACTTC. Protein: CASSFGEAWAANEQYF.

CDR3 amino acids: CASRDPGQGVDIQYF. Written as DNA, the CDR3 is TGTGCCAGCCGGGATCCGGGCCAGGGAGTAGACATTCAGTACTTC. The V call is TRBV7-2, the J call TRBJ2-4; either TRBD1 or TRBD2 may fit D (5 bases each). The CDR3 spans 15 residues. The germline V gene encodes CDR1 SGHTA and CDR2 FQGNSA. Trimming shortened V by 8 bases and J by 8 bases, and 22 bases separated the two germline ends.

V and J are TRBV7-9 and TRBJ2-1; a possible D gene is TRBD1 (5 bases). The CDR3 covers 17 residues. Germline CDR1 SEHNR, CDR2 FQNEAQ (reference sequence). V dropped 1 base and J dropped 4 bases, with 17 bases sitting between them. The chain's CDR3 is CASSLGGSYSNYNEQFF. For the CDR3, the DNA is TGTGCCAGCAGCTTAGGGGGCTCCTACTCAAATTACAATGAGCAGTTCTTC. The whole variable domain, filled in from reference TRBV7-9 and TRBJ2-1, reads DTGVSQNPRHKITKRGQNVTFRCDPISEHNRLYWYRQTLGQGPEFLTYFQNEAQLEKSRLLSDRFSAERPKGSFSTLEIQRTEQGDSAMYLCASSLGGSYSNYNEQFFGPGTRLTVL.

The chain employs TRBV2 and TRBJ2-2, with 7 nucleotides matching TRBD1. CDR3 length: 12 amino acids. Trimming cost V 9 bases and J 4 bases; bases outside gene matches: 2. Germline CDR1 SNHLY, CDR2 FYNNEI. The CDR3 loop is CARGQITGELFF. CDR3 coding DNA: TGTGCCAGGGGACAGATCACCGGGGAGCTGTTTTTT.

The chain joins TRBV27 to TRBJ2-1; TRBD1 aligns across 8 bases. The length of the CDR3 is 16 residues. The V gene's germline CDR1 is MNHEY and CDR2 SMNVEV (reference sequence). With 4 bases clipped from V and 1 base from J, the junction kept 6 bases outside the gene matches. The CDR3 nucleotides read TGTGCCAGCAGTTCCTGGACAGGGCTATCCTACAATGAGCAGTTCTTC. This encodes CASSSWTGLSYNEQFF.

The CDR3 sequence: CASSLMGFGANVLTF. Written as DNA, the CDR3 is TGTGCCAGCAGCTTGATGGGATTTGGGGCCAACGTCCTGACTTTC. The chain has TRBV5-6 and TRBJ2-6, with no clear D. V lost 1 base, J lost 3 bases, and 8 bases lay in between. CDR1 is SGHDT and CDR2 is YYEEEE in the germline V gene. The CDR3 sequence is 15 residues long. Looking up the rest from reference TRBV5-6 and TRBJ2-6 gives the full variable domain: DAGVTQSPTHLIKTRGQQVTLRCSPKSGHDTVSWYQQALGQGPQFIFQYYEEEERQRGNFPDRFSGHQFPNYSSELNVNALLLGDSALYLCASSLMGFGANVLTFGAGSRLTVL.

This chain joins TRBV7-9 and TRBJ1-5; D not resolved. V was cut by 4 bases and J by 0 bases, with 7 bases left in between. CDR1 and CDR2 (germline): SEHNR, FQNEAQ (reference sequence). This CDR3 region has 14 residues. The CDR3 reads CASSSDGSNQPQHF. Written as DNA, the CDR3 is TGTGCCAGCAGCTCGGACGGTAGCAATCAGCCCCAGCATTTT.

The rearrangement joins TRBV6-1 to TRBJ2-1; TRBD1 agrees at 8 bases. This CDR3 has 17 amino acids. Per the germline V gene, CDR1 is MNHNS and CDR2 is SASEGT. The junction had 10 bases not matched to a gene; V was cut back by 3 bases and J by 3 bases. The CDR3 nucleotides read TGTGCCAGCAGTGACGGGTCCGGACAGGGCTTCTACAATGAGCAGTTCTTC. It codes for CASSDGSGQGFYNEQFF.